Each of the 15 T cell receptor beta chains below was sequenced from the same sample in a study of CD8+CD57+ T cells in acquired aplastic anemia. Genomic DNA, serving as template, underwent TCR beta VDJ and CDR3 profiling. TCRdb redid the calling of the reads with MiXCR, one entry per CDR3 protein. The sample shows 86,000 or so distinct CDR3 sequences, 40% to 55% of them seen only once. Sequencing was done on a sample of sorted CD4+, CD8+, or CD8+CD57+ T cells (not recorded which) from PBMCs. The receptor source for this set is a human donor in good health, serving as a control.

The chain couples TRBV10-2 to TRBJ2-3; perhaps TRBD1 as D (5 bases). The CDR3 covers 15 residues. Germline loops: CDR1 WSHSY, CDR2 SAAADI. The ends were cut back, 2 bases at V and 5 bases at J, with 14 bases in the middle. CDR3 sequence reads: CASSEVWGAEDTQYF. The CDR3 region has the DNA TGCGCCAGCAGTGAGGTCTGGGGCGCAGAAGATACGCAGTATTTT.

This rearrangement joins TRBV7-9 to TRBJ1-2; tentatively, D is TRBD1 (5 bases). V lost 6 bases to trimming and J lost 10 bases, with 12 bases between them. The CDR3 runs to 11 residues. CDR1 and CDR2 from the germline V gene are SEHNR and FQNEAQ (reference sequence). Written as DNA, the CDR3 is TGTGCCAGCAGAGGGGAGGGGTTCTACACCTTC. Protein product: CASRGEGFYTF.

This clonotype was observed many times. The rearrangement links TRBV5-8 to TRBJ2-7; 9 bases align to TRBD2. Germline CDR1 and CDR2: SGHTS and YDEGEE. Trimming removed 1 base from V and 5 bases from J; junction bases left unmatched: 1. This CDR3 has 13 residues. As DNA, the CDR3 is TGTGCCAGCAGCTTGCGGACTAGCGACGAGCAGTACTTC. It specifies CASSLRTSDEQYF. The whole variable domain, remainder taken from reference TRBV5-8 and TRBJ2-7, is EAGVTQSPTHLIKTRGQQATLRCSPISGHTSVYWYQQALGLGLQFLLWYDEGEERNRGNFPPRFSGRQFPNYSSELNVNALELEDSALYLCASSLRTSDEQYFGPGTRLTVT.

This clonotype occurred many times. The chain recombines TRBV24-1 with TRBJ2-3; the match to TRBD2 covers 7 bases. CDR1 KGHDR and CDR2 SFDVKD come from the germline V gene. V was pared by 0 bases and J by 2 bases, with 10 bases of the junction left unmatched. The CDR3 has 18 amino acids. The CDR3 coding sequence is TGTGCCACCAGTGATTTGCAGCGGGGAGAGGTAGACACAGATACGCAGTATTTT. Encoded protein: CATSDLQRGEVDTDTQYF.

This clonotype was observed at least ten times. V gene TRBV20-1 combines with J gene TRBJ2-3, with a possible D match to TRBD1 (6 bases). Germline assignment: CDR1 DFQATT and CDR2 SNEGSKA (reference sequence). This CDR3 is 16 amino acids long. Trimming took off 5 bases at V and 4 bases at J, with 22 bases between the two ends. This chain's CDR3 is CSAGTNGANRADTQYF. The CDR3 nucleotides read TGCAGTGCTGGGACCAACGGGGCTAACAGGGCAGATACGCAGTATTTT.

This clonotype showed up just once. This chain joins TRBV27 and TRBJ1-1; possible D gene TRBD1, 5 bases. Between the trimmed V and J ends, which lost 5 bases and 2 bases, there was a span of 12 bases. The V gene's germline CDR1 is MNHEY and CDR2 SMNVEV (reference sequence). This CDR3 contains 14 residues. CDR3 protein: CASSPTDYNTEAFF. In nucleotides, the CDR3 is TGTGCCAGCAGTCCGACAGATTATAACACTGAAGCTTTCTTT.

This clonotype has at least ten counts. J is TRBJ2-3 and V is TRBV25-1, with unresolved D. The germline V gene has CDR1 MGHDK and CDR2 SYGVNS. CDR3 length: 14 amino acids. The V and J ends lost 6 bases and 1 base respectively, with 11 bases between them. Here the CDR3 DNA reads TGTGCCAGCAGCTTAGTCGGTGGCACAGATACGCAGTATTTT. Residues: CASSLVGGTDTQYF.

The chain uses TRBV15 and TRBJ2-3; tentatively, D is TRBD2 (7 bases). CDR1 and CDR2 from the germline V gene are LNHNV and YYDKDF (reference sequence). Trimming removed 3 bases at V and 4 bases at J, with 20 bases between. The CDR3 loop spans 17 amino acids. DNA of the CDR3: TGTGCCACCAGCAGCGTGGGGGGGGGGCCTACCCCAGATACGCAGTATTTT. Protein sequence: CATSSVGGGPTPDTQYF.

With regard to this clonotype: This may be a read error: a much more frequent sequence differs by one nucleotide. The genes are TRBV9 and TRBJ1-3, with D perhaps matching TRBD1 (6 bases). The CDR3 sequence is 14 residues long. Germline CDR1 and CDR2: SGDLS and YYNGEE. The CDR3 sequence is CASSVGGAGNTIHF. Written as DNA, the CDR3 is TGTGCCAGCAGCGTAGGGGGGGCTGGAAACACCATACATTTT. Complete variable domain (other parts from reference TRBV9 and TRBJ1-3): DSGVTQTPKHLITATGQRVTLRCSPRSGDLSVYWYQQSLDQGLQFLIQYYNGEERAKGNILERFSAQQFPDLHSELNLSSLELGDSALYFCASSVGGAGNTIHFGEGSWLTVV.

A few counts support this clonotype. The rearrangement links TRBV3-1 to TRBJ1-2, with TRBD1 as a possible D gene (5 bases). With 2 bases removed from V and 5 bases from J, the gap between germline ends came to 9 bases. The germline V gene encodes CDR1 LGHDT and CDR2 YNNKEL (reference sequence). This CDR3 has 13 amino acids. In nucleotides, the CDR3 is TGTGCCAGCAGCCAATCCCGGGGGTATGGCTACACCTTC. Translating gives CASSQSRGYGYTF.

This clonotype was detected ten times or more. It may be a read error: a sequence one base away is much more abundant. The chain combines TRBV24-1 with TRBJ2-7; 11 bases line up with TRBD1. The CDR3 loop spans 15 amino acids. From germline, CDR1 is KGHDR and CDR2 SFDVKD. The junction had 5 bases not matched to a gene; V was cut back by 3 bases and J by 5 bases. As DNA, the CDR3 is TGTGCCACCAGTGATCCCGGGACAGGGGGTAACGAGCAGTACTTC. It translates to CATSDPGTGGNEQYF.

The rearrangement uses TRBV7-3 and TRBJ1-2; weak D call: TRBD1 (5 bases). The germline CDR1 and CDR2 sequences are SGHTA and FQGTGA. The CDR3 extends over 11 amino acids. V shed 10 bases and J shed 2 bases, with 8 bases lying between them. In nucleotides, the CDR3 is TGTGCCATACAGGACAACTATGGCTACACCTTC. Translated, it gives CAIQDNYGYTF. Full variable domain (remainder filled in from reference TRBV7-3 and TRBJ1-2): GAGVSQTPSNKVTEKGKYVELRCDPISGHTALYWYRQSLGQGPEFLIYFQGTGAADDSGLPNDRFFAVRPEGSVSTLKIQRTERGDSAVYLCAIQDNYGYTFGSGTRLTVV.

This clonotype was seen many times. The CDR3 is CSARDLSDNSPLHF. The CDR3 nucleotides are TGCAGTGCTAGAGATCTATCTGATAATTCACCCCTCCACTTT. This chain connects TRBV20-1 to TRBJ1-6, with D uncertain. V lost 0 bases and J 5 bases, leaving 8 bases between the germline ends. The CDR3 has 14 amino acids. Germline CDR1 reads DFQATT; CDR2 reads SNEGSKA (reference sequence).

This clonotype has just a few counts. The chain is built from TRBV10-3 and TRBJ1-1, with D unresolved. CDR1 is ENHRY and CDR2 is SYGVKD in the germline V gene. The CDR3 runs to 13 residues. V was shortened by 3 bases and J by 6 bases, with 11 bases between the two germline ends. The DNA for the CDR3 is TGTGCCATCAGTGACTCCTTTCGGGCTGAAGCTTTCTTT. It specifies CAISDSFRAEAFF.

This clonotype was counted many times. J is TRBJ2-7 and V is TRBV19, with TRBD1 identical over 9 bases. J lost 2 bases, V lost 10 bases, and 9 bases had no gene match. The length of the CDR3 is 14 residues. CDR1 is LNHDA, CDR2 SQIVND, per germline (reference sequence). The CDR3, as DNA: TGTGCCACCACCGCACAGGGGGCCACCTACGAGCAGTACTTC. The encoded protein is CATTAQGATYEQYF.